This entry features one TCR beta chain sequence. Within the sample, other DNA sequences also encode this same CDR3. In the study's own analysis: Amplification with reference gene primers provided the estimates of nucleated cell counts. Sequenced by immunoSEQ multiplex PCR; TCRdb stores in-frame clones only, minus some. V and J calls plus clone size are reproduced from that table; the DNA served to infer D and trimming. The sample lists under 250,000 clones, roughly 90% occurring once. V lost 2 bases, J lost 0 bases, and 1 base stayed unmatched. The CDR3 runs to 14 residues. In germline, CDR1 is KGHSH, CDR2 LQKENI. This entry belongs to a study of blood T cell repertoires in COVID-19. Looking at the study overall: Sample material is recorded as cDNA or gDNA derived from T cells, B-cell-depleted T cells, or PBMCs.

Patients of the Seattle cohort, enrolled during active infection, were followed longitudinally. J is TRBJ2-7 and V is TRBV18; 7 positions agree with TRBD1. The sequence was obtained from a man aged 55 to 70 with COVID-19, enrolled during active disease. Sequencing was carried out using peripheral blood. CDR3 nucleotide sequence: TGTGCCAGCTCACCAGGGACAGTCTCCTACGAGCAGTACTTC. It specifies CASSPGTVSYEQYF.